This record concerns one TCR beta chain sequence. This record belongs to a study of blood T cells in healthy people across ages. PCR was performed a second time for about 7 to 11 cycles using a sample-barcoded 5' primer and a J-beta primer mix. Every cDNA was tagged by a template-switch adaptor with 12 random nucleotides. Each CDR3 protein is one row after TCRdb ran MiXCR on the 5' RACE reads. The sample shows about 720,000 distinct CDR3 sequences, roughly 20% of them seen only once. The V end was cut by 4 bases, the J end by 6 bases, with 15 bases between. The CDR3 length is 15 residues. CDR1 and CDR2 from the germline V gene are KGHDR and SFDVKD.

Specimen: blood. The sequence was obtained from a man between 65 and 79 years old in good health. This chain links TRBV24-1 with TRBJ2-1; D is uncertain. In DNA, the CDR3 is TGTGCCACCAGTGAGTCCGCCAGCATTGTCAATGAGCAGTTCTTC. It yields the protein CATSESASIVNEQFF.